This is a list of T cell receptor beta chains from one sample in a study of T cells in Graves' hyperthyroidism and ophthalmopathy. TCRdb reprocessed the multiplex PCR reads via MiXCR and lists one record per CDR3 protein. The table has around 490,000 distinct CDR3 sequences, just under 20% seen once. Sequences were obtained from blood. The receptors were sampled from a man in his forties with Graves' ophthalmopathy. The CDR3 runs from the conserved cysteine through the conserved F or W.

j_gene,v_gene,CDR3aa
TRBJ1-1,TRBV19,CASSSRVGNTEAFF
TRBJ2-1,TRBV3-1,CASSHGDRPNEQFF
TRBJ1-1,TRBV6-2/TRBV6-3,CATNDWGGTNTEAFF
TRBJ1-2,TRBV5-1,CASSDRRSPWGYTF
TRBJ1-1,TRBV7-6,CATGRAGTEAFF
TRBJ1-2,TRBV30,CARTPGANYGYTF
TRBJ2-3,TRBV25-1,CASSEDRLAGVTDTQYF
TRBJ1-1,TRBV4-1,CASSQDPRQERPTAEAFF
TRBJ2-1,TRBV20-1,CNPRGQGMNEQFF
TRBJ2-3,TRBV4-1,CASSSGQGYTDTQYF
TRBJ2-3,TRBV27,CASSQKFWDTAGSDTQYF
TRBJ2-5,TRBV20-1,CSARWFETQYF
TRBJ2-2,TRBV6-2/TRBV6-3,CASSYSGLAGVIGELFF
TRBJ2-7,TRBV4-1,CASSQTGVEEQYF
TRBJ1-1,TRBV29-1,CSVARQGRTEAFF
TRBJ2-1,TRBV5-1,CASSLGGQSIDEQFF
TRBJ2-5,TRBV3-1,CASSQDRGAETQYF
TRBJ2-2,TRBV5-1,CASSPASGGAGELFF
TRBJ2-7,TRBV6-1,CASSGPTAIGGEQYF
TRBJ2-1,TRBV6-1,CASSRLGSEQFF
TRBJ2-2,TRBV7-8,CASSQDLEELFF
TRBJ1-6,TRBV19,CASSTLDRDGAPLHF
TRBJ2-2,TRBV19,CASSIPGAPSTGELFF
TRBJ1-1,TRBV5-1,CASSPVTGPNTEAFF
TRBJ1-1,TRBV4-2,CASSQPDRENTEAFF
TRBJ2-1,TRBV20-1,CSARGPGGSYNEQFF
TRBJ2-7,TRBV9,CASSVRGEPAYEQYF
TRBJ1-3,TRBV18,CASSPPGQGRNTIYF
TRBJ2-1,TRBV7-3,CASSPELAGFSNEQFF
TRBJ2-5,TRBV6-1,CASSDTNDRVETQYF
TRBJ1-1,TRBV7-6,CASSLGSSFGTEAFF
-,TRBV28,CASSQSVGQGHNEQYF
TRBJ1-5,TRBV6-2/TRBV6-3,CASSGREGQPQHF
TRBJ1-1,TRBV5-1,CASSLDKENTEAFF
TRBJ1-1,TRBV20-1,CSARDSHRNTEAFF
TRBJ2-3,TRBV29-1,CSVQGIGREAYTDTQYF
TRBJ2-7,TRBV7-9,CASSTKYEQYF
TRBJ2-7,TRBV28,CASSFASEAYEQYF
TRBJ1-3,TRBV30,CACDRSGNTIYF
TRBJ1-5,TRBV19,CASSAYISHRNQPQHF
TRBJ2-1,TRBV18,CASSHLLAGGPNEQFF
TRBJ2-3,TRBV25-1,CASSETGGSTDTQYF
TRBJ2-3,TRBV2,CASKGQSTDTQYF
TRBJ2-6,TRBV4-3,CASSQGRGSGANVLTF
TRBJ2-7,TRBV10-3,CAISESDGLAPYEQYF
TRBJ1-1,TRBV30,CAWSVEGVGDTEAFF
TRBJ2-2,TRBV9,CASSESFDGPTGELFF
TRBJ2-1,TRBV15,CATSRERLGRVLDEQFF
TRBJ2-7,TRBV12-3/TRBV12-4,CASSWGGVGTYEQYF
TRBJ1-1,TRBV13,CASSHEDTEAFF
TRBJ2-7,TRBV2,CASSEDRGFYEQYF
TRBJ2-2,TRBV2,CASSVEGSLAGSLATGELFF
TRBJ2-2,TRBV20-1,CSARTGSSTAEELFF
TRBJ2-1,TRBV5-1,CASSLDPGADEQFF
TRBJ2-1,TRBV28,CASSSLGRGGGYNEQFF
TRBJ2-7,TRBV27,CASSLSSPLDRAAYEQYF
TRBJ2-7,TRBV7-2,CASSSSLYEQYF
TRBJ2-7,TRBV28,CASAGGLANYEQYF